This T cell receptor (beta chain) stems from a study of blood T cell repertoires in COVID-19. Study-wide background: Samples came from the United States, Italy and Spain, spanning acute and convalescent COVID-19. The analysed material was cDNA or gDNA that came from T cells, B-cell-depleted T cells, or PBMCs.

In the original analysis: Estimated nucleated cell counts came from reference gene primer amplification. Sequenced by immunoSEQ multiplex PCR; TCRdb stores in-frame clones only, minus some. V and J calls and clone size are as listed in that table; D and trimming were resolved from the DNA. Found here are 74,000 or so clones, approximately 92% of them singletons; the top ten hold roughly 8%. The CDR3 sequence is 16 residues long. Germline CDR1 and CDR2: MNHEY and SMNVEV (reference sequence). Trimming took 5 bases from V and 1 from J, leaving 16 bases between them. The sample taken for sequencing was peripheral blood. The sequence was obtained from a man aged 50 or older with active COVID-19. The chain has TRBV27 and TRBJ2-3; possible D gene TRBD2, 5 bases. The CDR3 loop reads CASSTYSSWGTDTQYF. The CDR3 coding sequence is TGTGCCAGCAGTACCTACTCTAGCTGGGGCACAGATACGCAGTATTTT.